This paragraph reports one T cell receptor beta chain. This sample is part of a study of response to subunit inactivated influenza vaccine. Each CDR3 protein gets one entry after TCRdb re-called the RT-PCR reads with MiXCR. The sample records 400,000 to 550,000 distinct CDR3 sequences, 25% being singletons. V trimming: 7 bases; J trimming: 5 bases; junction bases outside the gene matches: 4. Per germline, CDR1 SGHTA and CDR2 FQGNSA. CDR3 length equals 14 residues. The specimen was CD4+ T cells sorted from PBMCs, collected 5 to 6 days after vaccination. This TCR was recovered from a man aged 50 or older who received an inactivated influenza vaccine. This chain links TRBV7-2 with TRBJ2-5; 13 nucleotides match TRBD2. The CDR3 loop reads CASNPTSGGETQYF. CDR3 DNA sequence: TGTGCCAGCAACCCGACTAGCGGGGGGGAGACCCAGTACTTC.